A selection of T cell receptor beta chains follows, all from one sample in a study of OX40 agonist ivuxolimab in advanced cancers. Method: immunoSEQ multiplex PCR; TCRdb's copy keeps in-frame clones and lacks some. The top ten clones hold less than 25% of a sample with about 31,000 clones, 82% of them seen once. Sequences were derived from CD4+ or CD8+ T cells sorted from blood, sampled in a trial of the OX40 agonist ivuxolimab. Source of these receptors: an adult with an advanced solid tumor such as melanoma, head and neck, liver or kidney cancer. Both conserved end residues are part of each CDR3. D genes are given only for firm matches. Clone sizes are given selectively: once, few, many, or a class where the clone is expanded.

clone_size	cdr3_length	v_call	j_call	d_call	cdr3_nt	cdr3_aa
.	16	TRBV5-1	TRBJ2-3	TRBD2	TGCGCCAGCAGCTTGGGGACTAGCGGGAGGACAGATACGCAGTATTTT	CASSLGTSGRTDTQYF
.	15	TRBV7-3	TRBJ2-7	TRBD2	TGTGCCAGCAGCTTAGCGGGGGGCCCGTCCTACGAGCAGTACTTC	CASSLAGGPSYEQYF
.	12	TRBV10-3	TRBJ1-5	.	TGTGCCATCAGTGAGTCGCGTGGTCCCCAGCATTTT	CAISESRGPQHF
few	13	TRBV12-5	TRBJ2-5	TRBD1	TGTGCTAGTGGCCCGGACAGGGGAGAGACCCAGTACTTC	CASGPDRGETQYF
.	12	TRBV30	TRBJ2-1	.	TGTGCCTGGAGTGTCGACAGTTACGAGCAGTTCTTC	CAWSVDSYEQFF
.	16	TRBV28	TRBJ1-5	.	TGTGCCAGCACAACCGGGGGGATGACTGCTTATCAGCCCCAGCATTTT	CASTTGGMTAYQPQHF
.	13	TRBV7-9	TRBJ1-1	.	TGTGCCAGCAGCTTAAGTAGGAACACTGAAGCTTTCTTT	CASSLSRNTEAFF
.	15	TRBV19	TRBJ1-3	.	TGTGCCAGTAGTATCTCAGCCAGCTCTGGAAACACCATATATTTT	CASSISASSGNTIYF
.	16	TRBV6-1	TRBJ2-7	TRBD2	TGTGCCAGCAGTGAGCGGGGAGCGGGGGGGCCCTACGAGCAGTACTTC	CASSERGAGGPYEQYF
.	15	TRBV19	TRBJ1-5	TRBD1	TGTGCCAGTAGTACACAGGGGAGTATGAATCAGCCCCAGCATTTT	CASSTQGSMNQPQHF
.	16	TRBV6-5	TRBJ1-3	.	TGTGCCAGCAGTTACTCATTTGGGACGAGGGGAAACACCATATATTTT	CASSYSFGTRGNTIYF
.	12	TRBV30	TRBJ1-2	.	TGTGCCTGGAGTGGGGGGTCGGTTGGCTACACCTTC	CAWSGGSVGYTF
.	20	TRBV5-8	TRBJ2-1	TRBD2	TGTGCCAGCAGCCCGGGACTAGCGGGAACCTTCCTGAGCTCCTACAATGAGCAGTTCTTC	CASSPGLAGTFLSSYNEQFF